This T cell receptor (beta chain) is from a study of blood T cell repertoires in COVID-19. The overall study: The analysed material was cDNA or gDNA that came from T cells, B-cell-depleted T cells, or PBMCs.

CDR3 length equals 12 residues. Unmatched junction bases numbered 2, after V lost 6 bases and J lost 5 bases. Germline CDR1 reads MGHDK; CDR2 reads SYGVNS. TCRdb's copy holds only in-frame clones and misses some; the assay was immunoSEQ multiplex PCR. Of 160,000 or so clones listed, over 75% are singletons. Sequencing used PBMCs or T cells enriched from blood (not recorded which). The rearrangement links TRBV25-1 to TRBJ1-1; 8 bases match TRBD1. The sequence was collected from a woman aged 40 to 50 with acute COVID-19. The CDR3 bases are TGTGCCAGCAGCCGGACAGGGACTGAAGCTTTCTTT. Its translation is CASSRTGTEAFF. Looking up the rest from reference TRBV25-1 and TRBJ1-1 gives the full variable domain: EADIYQTPRYLVIGTGKKITLECSQTMGHDKMYWYQQDPGMELHLIHYSYGVNSTEKGDLSSESTVSRIRTEHFPLTLESARPSHTSQYLCASSRTGTEAFFGQGTRLTVV.